This entry features one T cell receptor (beta chain) sequence. The data were produced by immunoSEQ multiplex PCR, yet TCRdb's version contains in-frame clones alone and is incomplete. This table holds 15,000 or so clones, around 69% found once. This sample was included in a study of T cell repertoires in MIS-A myocarditis. The CDR3 totals 16 residues. Germline-derived CDR1 and CDR2 are KGHDR and SFDVKD. J lost 5 bases, V lost 4 bases, and 10 bases had no gene match. V gene TRBV24-1 combines with J gene TRBJ2-1, with 7 bases aligning to TRBD2. The clonotype comes from a man aged 18-30 years with fulminant myocarditis from multisystem inflammatory syndrome in adults (MIS-A) after COVID-19. Sequencing used left ventricle heart tissue obtained at autopsy. CDR3 residues: CATSDPLAEEDNEQFF. The CDR3 DNA is TGTGCCACCAGTGACCCGCTAGCGGAGGAAGACAATGAGCAGTTCTTC.